Presented here are 10 T cell receptor beta chains from one specimen sequenced in a study of siplizumab effects on memory and regulatory T cells. Assay: immunoSEQ multiplex PCR; the TCRdb copy retains only in-frame clones and omits some. The data hold approximately 100,000 clones, with nearly 95% observed a single time. Sequenced input: non-Treg CD4+ T cells sorted from blood. Receptors originate from a human donor in good health.

The genes are TRBV7-6 and TRBJ1-2, with a weak D call TRBD1 (5 bases). The CDR3 is 14 residues long. V lost 3 bases, J lost 3 bases, and 11 bases lay in between. The V gene's germline CDR1 is SGHVS and CDR2 FNYEAQ. CDR3 amino acids: CASSLRGGDYGYTF. CDR3 nucleotides: TGTGCCAGCAGCTTGAGGGGAGGGGACTATGGCTACACCTTC.

The chain carries TRBV19 and TRBJ1-5, with D maybe TRBD1 (5 bases). The CDR3 totals 15 residues. In germline, CDR1 is LNHDA, CDR2 SQIVND (reference sequence). V was shortened by 3 bases and J by 2 bases, with 11 bases between the two germline ends. CDR3 amino acids: CASSMGGRGNQPQHF. As DNA, the CDR3 is TGTGCCAGTAGTATGGGGGGTCGAGGCAATCAGCCCCAGCATTTT. Complete variable domain (other parts from reference TRBV19 and TRBJ1-5): DGGITQSPKYLFRKEGQNVTLSCEQNLNHDAMYWYRQDPGQGLRLIYYSQIVNDFQKGDIAEGYSVSREKKESFPLTVTSAQKNPTAFYLCASSMGGRGNQPQHFGDGTRLSIL.

The chain is built from TRBV29-1 and TRBJ1-2; tentative D call: TRBD1 (5 bases). Germline lookup yields CDR1 SQVTM and CDR2 ANQGSEA. V was clipped by 3 bases and J by 2 bases, with 13 bases between them. The CDR3 totals 14 residues. The CDR3 coding sequence is TGCAGCGTTGACTTAGCGACAGCCAACTATGGCTACACCTTC. Its translation: CSVDLATANYGYTF.

This chain uses TRBV23-1 with TRBJ2-5; 7 nucleotides align to TRBD1. TRBV23-1 is an ORF, with its function uncertain. The V gene end was trimmed by 2 bases and the J gene end by 6 bases; junction bases not matched to a gene: 9. CDR3 size: 15 residues. The CDR3 region has the DNA TGCGCCAGCAGTCAACAAGACAGGGATGGGAAGACCCAGTACTTC. Protein sequence: CASSQQDRDGKTQYF.

The chain uses TRBV11-1 and TRBJ2-5; TRBD2 might be the D (7 bases). Trimming stripped 7 bases from V and 5 bases from J, with 20 bases between. Germline CDR1 is SGHAT and CDR2 is FQDESV (reference sequence). The CDR3 extends over 15 amino acids. CDR3 amino acids: CASTLGGAGRETQYF. CDR3 DNA sequence: TGTGCCAGCACCCTAGGGGGGGCGGGACGGGAGACCCAGTACTTC.

The chain carries TRBV5-6 and TRBJ2-2, with TRBD1 identical over 9 bases. V lost 1 base, J lost 6 bases, and 4 bases stayed unmatched. This CDR3 is built from 15 residues. Germline values: CDR1 SGHDT, CDR2 YYEEEE. In DNA form, the CDR3 reads TGTGCCAGCAGCTTGAGGACAGGGGCAGCCGGGGAGCTGTTTTTT. Its protein product is CASSLRTGAAGELFF.

Comments on this clone: A junction end diverges from the germline sequence, so it may reflect a read error. J is TRBJ2-3 and V is TRBV7-7; 12 bases align to TRBD2. CDR3 size: 16 residues. CDR1 is SSHAT, CDR2 FNYEAQ, per germline (reference sequence). The CDR3: CASSPGLAGPGDTQYF. As DNA, the CDR3 is TGTGCTAGCAGCCCGGGACTAGCGGGCCCCGGCGATACGCAGTATTTT.

Only one count was recorded for this clone. This chain uses TRBV18 with TRBJ2-7, with D unresolved. CDR1 is KGHSH and CDR2 is LQKENI in the germline V gene. This CDR3 contains 11 residues. V was pared by 5 bases and J by 3 bases, with 5 bases between. The CDR3 protein is CASSADYEQYF. CDR3 coding DNA: TGTGCCAGCTCAGCGGACTACGAGCAGTACTTC.

The chain employs TRBV5-1 and TRBJ1-3; D unresolved. V dropped 5 bases and J dropped 0 bases, with 12 bases sitting between them. Germline assignment: CDR1 SGHRS and CDR2 YFSETQ. The CDR3 is 15 amino acids. CDR3 protein: CASRATQTSGNTIYF. The CDR3 DNA reads TGCGCCAGCAGGGCCACTCAAACCTCTGGAAACACCATATATTTT.

The V gene is TRBV7-2, the J gene TRBJ2-1, with 7 positions matching TRBD2. V lost 1 base, J lost 8 bases, and 8 bases stayed unmatched. The CDR3 has 15 amino acids. Per the germline V gene, CDR1 is SGHTA and CDR2 is FQGNSA. DNA for the CDR3: TGTGCCAGCAGCTTAGAGGGCGGGAGAATCTATGAGCAGTTCTTC. Protein: CASSLEGGRIYEQFF.